This T cell receptor (beta chain) was recorded in a study of blood T cell repertoires in COVID-19. The length of the CDR3 is 15 residues. Germline V gene data show CDR1 as MNHEY and CDR2 as SVGAGI. V lost 6 bases, J lost 1 base, and 6 bases stayed unmatched. As processed by the authors: It was from reference gene primer amplification that nucleated cell counts were estimated. Clones were read by immunoSEQ multiplex PCR, and TCRdb kept only the in-frame ones, dropping some. V and J calls and clone size follow that table, whereas D and trimming were derived from the DNA. The sample contains about 460,000 clones, 70% to 90% of which appear only once.

V is TRBV6-5 and J is TRBJ1-2; 9 bases are a match to TRBD1. The material sequenced was PBMCs or T cells enriched from blood (not recorded which). The clonotype originates from a woman aged 55 to 70 who had recovered from COVID-19. CDR3 protein: CASSFGTGNNYGYTF. The CDR3 nucleotides are TGTGCCAGCAGCTTTGGGACAGGGAATAACTATGGCTACACCTTC.